These 25 T cell receptor beta chains were all obtained from the same sample, sequenced in a study of blood T cell repertoires in COVID-19. Method: immunoSEQ multiplex PCR; TCRdb's copy keeps in-frame clones and lacks some. The sample records tens of thousands of clones, roughly 90% being singletons. The sequenced sample was peripheral blood. The origin of the receptors is a woman in her fifties or sixties with active or convalescent COVID-19.

The chain is built from TRBV7-6 and TRBJ1-6, with a possible D match to TRBD1 (6 bases). Germline V gene lookup returns CDR1 SGHVS and CDR2 FNYEAQ. CDR3 size: 15 residues. The V end lost 4 bases, the J end lost 7 bases, and 14 bases lay between the germline ends. CDR3 region: CASSSEQGPNSPLHF. Written as DNA, the CDR3 is TGTGCCAGCAGCTCCGAACAGGGACCCAATTCACCCCTCCACTTT.

The genes are TRBV5-5 and TRBJ2-7; D is ambiguous. The CDR3 totals 12 residues. The V gene lost 3 bases and the J gene lost 3 bases, with 7 bases spanning the gap. Germline CDR1 is SGHKS and CDR2 is YYEKEE (reference sequence). CDR3 sequence: CASSSSVYEQYF. The CDR3 coding sequence is TGTGCCAGCAGCTCCAGTGTCTACGAGCAGTACTTC. The full variable domain, in which reference TRBV5-5 and TRBJ2-7 provide the parts outside the CDR3, is DAGVTQSPTHLIKTRGQQVTLRCSPISGHKSVSWYQQVLGQGPQFIFQYYEKEERGRGNFPDRFSARQFPNYSSELNVNALLLGDSALYLCASSSSVYEQYFGPGTRLTVT.

This chain joins TRBV5-1 and TRBJ2-3, with 12 bases identical to TRBD2. Germline CDR1 is SGHRS and CDR2 is YFSETQ. The CDR3 is 15 amino acids. The trim removed 6 bases at V and 4 bases at J, leaving 6 bases unmatched. The CDR3 coding sequence is TGCGCCAGCAAACTGACTAGCGGGAGTGCAGATACGCAGTATTTT. Its translation is CASKLTSGSADTQYF. Full variable domain (remainder filled in from reference TRBV5-1 and TRBJ2-3): KAGVTQTPRYLIKTRGQQVTLSCSPISGHRSVSWYQQTPGQGLQFLFEYFSETQRNKGNFPGRFSGRQFSNSRSEMNVSTLELGDSALYLCASKLTSGSADTQYFGPGTRLTVL.

The rearrangement uses TRBV5-1 and TRBJ2-5; maybe TRBD2 (6 bases). V gave up 0 bases and J gave up 1 base, with 16 bases separating them. The length of the CDR3 is 17 residues. CDR1 and CDR2 (germline): SGHRS, YFSETQ. CDR3 loop: CASSLGALMGGQETQYF. In DNA, the CDR3 is TGCGCCAGCAGCTTGGGTGCGTTGATGGGGGGCCAAGAGACCCAGTACTTC.

CDR3 region: CASSIADRGGNTQYF. CDR3 nucleotides: TGTGCCAGTAGTATAGCGGACAGGGGAGGTAATACGCAGTATTTT. The chain carries TRBV19 and TRBJ2-3; TRBD1 matches at 9 bases. Trimming removed 1 base from V and 7 bases from J; junction bases left unmatched: 6. CDR3 size: 15 residues. Germline CDR1 is LNHDA and CDR2 is SQIVND (reference sequence).

The chain couples TRBV4-2 to TRBJ2-3; 9 bases are shared with TRBD2. CDR3 length: 16 residues. The V and J ends lost 0 bases and 2 bases, in that order; junction bases with no gene match: 3. Germline V gives CDR1 LGHNA, CDR2 YNFKEQ. The CDR3 reads CASSQELAGVTDTQYF. The DNA for the CDR3 is TGTGCCAGCAGCCAAGAGTTAGCGGGAGTCACAGATACGCAGTATTTT.

The J gene is TRBJ1-4, the V gene TRBV28, with D unclear. CDR1 MDHEN and CDR2 SYDVKM come from the germline V gene. The V and J ends lost 5 bases and 8 bases respectively, with 12 bases between them. CDR3 length: 13 amino acids. CDR3 coding DNA: TGTGCCAGCAGTCCCCAGGATAACGAAAAACTGTTTTTT. It is translated as CASSPQDNEKLFF.

The V and J genes are TRBV5-6 and TRBJ2-1; D is unclear. Germline V gene lookup returns CDR1 SGHDT and CDR2 YYEEEE. This CDR3 contains 15 residues. V was shortened by 1 base and J by 0 bases, with 8 bases between the two germline ends. In nucleotides, the CDR3 is TGTGCCAGCAGCTTGATGCGGTTCTCCTACAATGAGCAGTTCTTC. Its translation: CASSLMRFSYNEQFF. The full variable domain, its missing parts supplied by reference TRBV5-6 and TRBJ2-1, is DAGVTQSPTHLIKTRGQQVTLRCSPKSGHDTVSWYQQALGQGPQFIFQYYEEEERQRGNFPDRFSGHQFPNYSSELNVNALLLGDSALYLCASSLMRFSYNEQFFGPGTRLTVL.

This clone was picked up a small number of times. The V gene is TRBV9, the J gene TRBJ2-5; D perhaps matches TRBD2 (6 bases). This CDR3 is built from 14 residues. V was cut by 4 bases and J by 5 bases, with 15 bases left in between. Per germline, CDR1 SGDLS and CDR2 YYNGEE. DNA for the CDR3: TGTGCCAGCAGCAAAGGAACGGGAGAGGAGACCCAGTACTTC. This gives the protein CASSKGTGEETQYF.

DNA for the CDR3: TGTGCCAGCAGTGAAGGGGGGCGGAATCAGCCCCAGCATTTT. It specifies CASSEGGRNQPQHF. The chain links TRBV6-1 to TRBJ1-5; possible D gene TRBD1, 6 bases. Between the trimmed V and J ends, which lost 1 base and 4 bases, there was a span of 8 bases. This CDR3 is 14 amino acids long. Germline V gene sequence: CDR1 MNHNS, CDR2 SASEGT.

CDR3 sequence: CSASPASGRYNEQFF. The CDR3 bases are TGCAGTGCTAGTCCGGCTAGCGGGCGTTACAATGAGCAGTTCTTC. The rearrangement joins TRBV20-1 to TRBJ2-1; 8 nucleotides align to TRBD2. Trimming cost V 3 bases and J 4 bases; bases outside gene matches: 8. The CDR3 is 15 amino acids. Germline V lookup: CDR1 DFQATT, CDR2 SNEGSKA (reference sequence).

V and J are TRBV13 and TRBJ2-7; 9 bases map to TRBD2. The CDR3 covers 16 residues. Germline V lookup: CDR1 PRHDT, CDR2 FYEKMQ (reference sequence). The V gene end was trimmed by 5 bases and the J gene end by 0 bases; junction bases not matched to a gene: 8. In DNA, the CDR3 is TGTGCCAGCAGCGTAAGACTAGCGGTGACCTCCTACGAGCAGTACTTC. It yields the protein CASSVRLAVTSYEQYF.

This clone has only one observation. The chain carries TRBV10-2 and TRBJ1-5; no reliable D call. The CDR3 sequence is 13 residues long. Germline assignment: CDR1 WSHSY and CDR2 SAAADI. V gave up 0 bases and J gave up 3 bases, with 3 bases separating them. In DNA form, the CDR3 reads TGCGCCAGCAGTGAGTCCTTCAATCAGCCCCAGCATTTT. This codes for CASSESFNQPQHF.

The sample holds a few counts of this clone. The chain employs TRBV19 and TRBJ1-2; weak D call: TRBD1 (6 bases). Trimming pared 4 bases from V and 4 bases from J, leaving 16 bases between. CDR1 and CDR2 (germline): LNHDA, SQIVND (reference sequence). This CDR3 is built from 15 residues. CDR3 sequence: CASSTRGGRSYGYTF. In nucleotides, the CDR3 is TGTGCCAGTAGTACCCGAGGGGGACGGAGCTATGGCTACACCTTC.

CDR3: CASSQGGGQETQYF. CDR3 DNA sequence: TGTGCCAGCAGCCAAGGGGGCGGCCAAGAGACCCAGTACTTC. The chain employs TRBV11-2 and TRBJ2-5; 7 positions agree with TRBD1. Germline CDR1 reads SGHAT; CDR2 reads FQNNGV. J was trimmed by 1 base and V by 5 bases; bases with no gene match: 4. The CDR3 contains 14 residues.

This chain joins TRBV7-9 and TRBJ2-5; 14 positions agree with TRBD2. Trimming cost V 4 bases and J 5 bases; bases outside gene matches: 6. The germline V gene has CDR1 SEHNR and CDR2 FQNEAQ (reference sequence). The length of the CDR3 is 16 residues. The CDR3 here is CASSSGTSGSIETQYF. Written as DNA, the CDR3 is TGTGCCAGCAGCTCCGGGACTAGCGGGAGTATTGAGACCCAGTACTTC.

The chain has TRBV11-2 and TRBJ1-4; possible D gene TRBD1, 5 bases. Trimming removed 2 bases from V and 8 bases from J, with 15 bases in between. The CDR3 spans 15 residues. Looked up from germline, CDR1 is SGHAT and CDR2 is FQNNGV. As DNA, the CDR3 is TGTGCCAGCAGCTTAACAGGCAGGGTGGAGGAAAAACTGTTTTTT. It encodes CASSLTGRVEEKLFF.

The J gene is TRBJ1-5, the V gene TRBV27; possible D gene TRBD1, 6 bases. The CDR3 loop spans 16 amino acids. Between the trimmed V and J ends, which lost 6 bases and 3 bases, there was a span of 18 bases. Germline CDR1 and CDR2: MNHEY and SMNVEV (reference sequence). CDR3: CASRGFGTSVNQPQHF. In DNA, the CDR3 is TGTGCCAGCAGGGGCTTCGGGACATCGGTCAATCAGCCCCAGCATTTT.

The genes are TRBV5-1 and TRBJ1-3, with unresolved D. The germline gives CDR1 SGHRS, CDR2 YFSETQ. CDR3 length equals 16 residues. Trimming cost V 4 bases and J 0 bases, with 14 bases left between them. The chain's CDR3 is CASSPEAGYSGNTIYF. For the CDR3, the DNA is TGCGCCAGCAGCCCGGAGGCCGGCTACTCTGGAAACACCATATATTTT.

CDR3 DNA: TGTGCCAGCAGCGGGAGCTCCTACAATGAGCAGTTCTTC. Encoded protein: CASSGSSYNEQFF. The V gene is TRBV9, the J gene TRBJ2-1; no clear D gene. The CDR3 extends over 13 amino acids. With 3 bases removed from V and 0 bases from J, the gap between germline ends came to 4 bases. The germline V gene encodes CDR1 SGDLS and CDR2 YYNGEE. The full variable domain, with the rest looked up from reference TRBV9 and TRBJ2-1, is DSGVTQTPKHLITATGQRVTLRCSPRSGDLSVYWYQQSLDQGLQFLIQYYNGEERAKGNILERFSAQQFPDLHSELNLSSLELGDSALYFCASSGSSYNEQFFGPGTRLTVL.

The chain has TRBV7-6 and TRBJ1-3, with 9 bases lining up with TRBD1. Germline CDR1 and CDR2: SGHVS and FNYEAQ. With V trimmed by 3 bases and J by 4 bases, 7 bases remained unmatched. The CDR3 is 16 amino acids. The CDR3 sequence: CASSFKQGARGNTIYF. The CDR3 DNA follows: TGTGCCAGCAGCTTCAAACAGGGGGCGAGGGGAAACACCATATATTTT. Full variable domain (rest looked up from reference TRBV7-6 and TRBJ1-3): GAGVSQSPRYKVTKRGQDVALRCDPISGHVSLYWYRQALGQGPEFLTYFNYEAQQDKSGLPNDRFSAERPEGSISTLTIQRTEQRDSAMYRCASSFKQGARGNTIYFGEGSWLTVV.

J is TRBJ2-3 and V is TRBV5-1; maybe TRBD1 (5 bases). The V end was cut by 2 bases, the J end by 2 bases, with 9 bases between. Germline CDR1 and CDR2: SGHRS and YFSETQ. CDR3 length: 14 residues. CDR3 sequence reads: CASSFGRATDTQYF. DNA for the CDR3: TGCGCCAGCAGCTTCGGCAGGGCCACAGATACGCAGTATTTT.

J is TRBJ2-7 and V is TRBV30; D uncertain. Deletions cut 3 bases from V and 7 bases from J, with 16 bases between. The CDR3 covers 13 residues. In germline, CDR1 is GTSNPN, CDR2 SVGIG (reference sequence). The DNA of the CDR3 is TGTGCCTGGAGCTCCGTGCTACTTCTTGAGCAGTACTTC. Its protein is CAWSSVLLLEQYF.

This clone was detected only once. V usage is TRBV7-2 and J usage is TRBJ1-2; 8 bases match TRBD1. This CDR3 spans 15 amino acids. Germline-derived CDR1 and CDR2 are SGHTA and FQGNSA. J was trimmed by 4 bases and V by 1 base; bases with no gene match: 5. The CDR3 coding sequence is TGTGCCAGCAGCTTAGGACAGGGGACAGTCTATGGCTACACCTTC. Encoded protein: CASSLGQGTVYGYTF.

This chain joins TRBV9 and TRBJ2-2; 9 nucleotides agree with TRBD2. Trimming cost V 1 base and J 5 bases; bases outside gene matches: 12. This CDR3 spans 18 amino acids. Germline V gives CDR1 SGDLS, CDR2 YYNGEE. The CDR3 region is CASSVNRREGLQTGELFF. The CDR3 coding sequence is TGTGCCAGCAGCGTAAATCGGCGGGAGGGCCTGCAAACCGGGGAGCTGTTTTTT.